One T cell receptor (beta chain) is described in this entry. This specimen comes from a study of blood T cell repertoires in COVID-19. Study-level information: Some COVID-19 samples were acute and others convalescent; all came from the United States, Italy and Spain.

Participant reports of clinical history set cohort assignment. Libraries were prepared by immunoSEQ multiplex PCR; TCRdb keeps only in-frame clonotypes and omits some of them. Among a few hundred thousand clones listed, approximately 88% were seen once. This CDR3 region has 16 residues. Germline CDR1 and CDR2: SGHNT and YYREEE (reference sequence). V gave up 1 base and J gave up 2 bases; unmatched junction bases: 4. The genes are TRBV5-4 and TRBJ2-2; 8 bases match TRBD2. The source material was PBMCs or T cells enriched from blood (not recorded which). The TCR originated in a woman under 40 who had recovered from COVID-19. CDR3 residues: CASSLMRGDNTGELFF. CDR3 nucleotide sequence: TGTGCCAGCAGCTTGATGCGGGGGGACAACACCGGGGAGCTGTTTTTT. Using reference TRBV5-4 and TRBJ2-2 for the parts outside the CDR3, the full variable domain is ETGVTQSPTHLIKTRGQQVTLRCSSQSGHNTVSWYQQALGQGPQFIFQYYREEENGRGNFPPRFSGLQFPNYSSELNVNALELDDSALYLCASSLMRGDNTGELFFGEGSRLTVL.